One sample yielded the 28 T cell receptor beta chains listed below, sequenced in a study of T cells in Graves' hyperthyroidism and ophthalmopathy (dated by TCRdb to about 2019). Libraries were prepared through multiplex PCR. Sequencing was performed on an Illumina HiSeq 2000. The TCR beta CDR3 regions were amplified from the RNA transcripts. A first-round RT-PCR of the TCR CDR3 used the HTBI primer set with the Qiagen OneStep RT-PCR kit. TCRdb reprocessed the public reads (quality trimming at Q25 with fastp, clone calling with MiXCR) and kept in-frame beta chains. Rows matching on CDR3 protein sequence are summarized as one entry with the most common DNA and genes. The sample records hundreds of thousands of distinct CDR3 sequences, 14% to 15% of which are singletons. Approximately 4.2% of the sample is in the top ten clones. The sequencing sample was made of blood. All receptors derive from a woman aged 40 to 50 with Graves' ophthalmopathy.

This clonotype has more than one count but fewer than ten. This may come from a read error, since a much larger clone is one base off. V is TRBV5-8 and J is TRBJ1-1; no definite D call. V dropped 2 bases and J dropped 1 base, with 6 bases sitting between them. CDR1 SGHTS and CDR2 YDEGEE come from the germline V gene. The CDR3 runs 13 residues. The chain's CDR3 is CASSFRKNTEAFF. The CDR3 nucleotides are TGTGCCAGCAGCTTCAGGAAGAACACTGAAGCTTTCTTT.

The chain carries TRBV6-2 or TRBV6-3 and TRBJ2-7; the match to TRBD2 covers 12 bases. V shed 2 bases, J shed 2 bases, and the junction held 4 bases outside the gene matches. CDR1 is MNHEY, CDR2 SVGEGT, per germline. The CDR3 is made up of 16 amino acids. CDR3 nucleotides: TGTGCCAGCAGTTACCCGACTAGCGGGAGACCCTACGAGCAGTACTTC. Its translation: CASSYPTSGRPYEQYF.

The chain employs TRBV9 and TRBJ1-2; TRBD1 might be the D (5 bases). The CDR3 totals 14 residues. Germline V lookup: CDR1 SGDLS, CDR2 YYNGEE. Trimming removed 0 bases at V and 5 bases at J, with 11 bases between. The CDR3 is CASSVGTRGYGYTF. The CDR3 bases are TGTGCCAGCAGCGTAGGGACCCGGGGGTATGGCTACACCTTC.

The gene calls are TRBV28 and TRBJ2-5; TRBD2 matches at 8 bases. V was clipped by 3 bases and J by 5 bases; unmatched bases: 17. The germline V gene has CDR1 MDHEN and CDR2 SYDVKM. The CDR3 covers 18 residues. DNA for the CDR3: TGTGCCAGCAGTTTTAGGGCCAAAGCGGGAGATTTGGAGGAGACCCAGTACTTC. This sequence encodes CASSFRAKAGDLEETQYF. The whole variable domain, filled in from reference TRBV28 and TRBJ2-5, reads DVKVTQSSRYLVKRTGEKVFLECVQDMDHENMFWYRQDPGLGLRLIYFSYDVKMKEKGDIPEGYSVSREKKERFSLILESASTNQTSMYLCASSFRAKAGDLEETQYFGPGTRLLVL.

Here the CDR3 reads CASRSGLATYEQYF. CDR3 in DNA: TGTGCCAGCAGGTCGGGACTAGCTACCTACGAGCAGTACTTC. V usage is TRBV27 and J usage is TRBJ2-7; TRBD2 matches 9 bases. In germline, CDR1 is MNHEY, CDR2 SMNVEV (reference sequence). After removal of 6 bases from V and 2 bases from J, the junction contained 5 bases not matched to a gene. The CDR3 is 14 amino acids.

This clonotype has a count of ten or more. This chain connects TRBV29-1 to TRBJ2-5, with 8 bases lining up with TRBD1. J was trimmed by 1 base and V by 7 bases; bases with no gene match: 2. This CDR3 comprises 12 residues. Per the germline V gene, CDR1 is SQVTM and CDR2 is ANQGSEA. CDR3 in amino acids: CSAGTGQETQYF. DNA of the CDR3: TGCAGCGCCGGGACAGGCCAAGAGACCCAGTACTTC.

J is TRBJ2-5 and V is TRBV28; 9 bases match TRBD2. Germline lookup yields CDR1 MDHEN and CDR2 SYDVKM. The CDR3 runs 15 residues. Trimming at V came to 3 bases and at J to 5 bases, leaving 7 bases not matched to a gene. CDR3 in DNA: TGTGCCAGCAGTTTCGGGGCGGGAGGGACCGAGACCCAGTACTTC. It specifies CASSFGAGGTETQYF.

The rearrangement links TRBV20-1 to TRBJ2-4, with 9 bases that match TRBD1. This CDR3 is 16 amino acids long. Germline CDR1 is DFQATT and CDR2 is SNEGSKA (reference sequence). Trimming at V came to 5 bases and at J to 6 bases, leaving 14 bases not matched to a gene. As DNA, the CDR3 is TGCAGTGCTCTGTTCTGGGACAGGGAAGGAAGAAACATTCAGTACTTC. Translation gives CSALFWDREGRNIQYF.

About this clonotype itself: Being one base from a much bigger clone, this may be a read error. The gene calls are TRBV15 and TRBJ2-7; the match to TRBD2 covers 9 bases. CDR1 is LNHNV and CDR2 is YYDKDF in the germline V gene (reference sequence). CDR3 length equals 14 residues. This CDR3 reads CTTSRGSGSGEQYF. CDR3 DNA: TGTACCACCAGCAGAGGTAGCGGGAGCGGAGAGCAGTACTTC.

The CDR3 loop reads CASSPSGDRQNTEAFF. CDR3 sequence (DNA): TGTGCCAGCAGTCCCTCTGGGGACAGGCAGAACACTGAAGCTTTCTTT. The chain joins TRBV2 to TRBJ1-1; 8 positions agree with TRBD1. V was clipped by 5 bases and J by 1 base; unmatched bases: 9. Germline CDR1 SNHLY, CDR2 FYNNEI. The CDR3 has 16 amino acids.

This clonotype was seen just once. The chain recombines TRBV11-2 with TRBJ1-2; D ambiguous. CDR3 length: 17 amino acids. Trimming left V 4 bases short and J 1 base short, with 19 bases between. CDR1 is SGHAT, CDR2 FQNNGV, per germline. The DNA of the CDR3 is TGTGCCAGCAGCTCGCCGGGCCGCACTATACTTAACTATGGCTACACCTTC. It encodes CASSSPGRTILNYGYTF.

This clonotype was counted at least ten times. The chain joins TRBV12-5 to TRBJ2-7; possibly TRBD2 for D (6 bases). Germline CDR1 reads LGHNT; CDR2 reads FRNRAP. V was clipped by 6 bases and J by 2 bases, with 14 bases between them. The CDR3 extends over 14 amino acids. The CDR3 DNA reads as TGTGCTAGTGGAACGGGAGAGGGGACCTACGAGCAGTACTTC. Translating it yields CASGTGEGTYEQYF.

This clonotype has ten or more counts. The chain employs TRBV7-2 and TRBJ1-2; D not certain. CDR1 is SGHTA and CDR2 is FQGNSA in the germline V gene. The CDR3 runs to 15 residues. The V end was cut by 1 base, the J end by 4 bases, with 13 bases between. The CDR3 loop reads CASSLGTTKVYGYTF. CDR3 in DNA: TGTGCCAGCAGCTTAGGAACGACAAAAGTCTATGGCTACACCTTC. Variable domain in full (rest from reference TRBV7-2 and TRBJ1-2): GAGVSQSPSNKVTEKGKDVELRCDPISGHTALYWYRQSLGQGLEFLIYFQGNSAPDKSGLPSDRFSAERTGGSVSTLTIQRTQQEDSAVYLCASSLGTTKVYGYTFGSGTRLTVV.

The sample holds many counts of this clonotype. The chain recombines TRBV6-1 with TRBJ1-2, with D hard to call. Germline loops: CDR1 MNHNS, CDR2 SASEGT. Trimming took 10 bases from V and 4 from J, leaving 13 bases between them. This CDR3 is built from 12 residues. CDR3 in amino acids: CATFPGGYGYTF. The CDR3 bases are TGTGCCACCTTCCCCGGTGGCTATGGCTACACCTTC.

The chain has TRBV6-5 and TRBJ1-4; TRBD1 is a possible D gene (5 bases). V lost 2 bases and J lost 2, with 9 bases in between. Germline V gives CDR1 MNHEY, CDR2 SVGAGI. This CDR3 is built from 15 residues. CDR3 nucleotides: TGTGCCAGCAGTTACCGGGGGTTCACTAATGAAAAACTGTTTTTT. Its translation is CASSYRGFTNEKLFF.

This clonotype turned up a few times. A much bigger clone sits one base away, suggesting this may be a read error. In DNA form, the CDR3 reads TGTGTCAGCAGCCTCATGGAAAACACTGAAGCTTTCTTT. It translates to CVSSLMENTEAFF. V is TRBV7-9 and J is TRBJ1-1, with D unclear. This CDR3 has 13 residues. Germline-derived CDR1 and CDR2 are SEHNR and FQNEAQ (reference sequence).

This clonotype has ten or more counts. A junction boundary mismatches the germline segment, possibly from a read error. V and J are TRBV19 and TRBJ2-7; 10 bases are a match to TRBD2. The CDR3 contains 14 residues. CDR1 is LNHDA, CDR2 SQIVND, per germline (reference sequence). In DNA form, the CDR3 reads TGTGCCAGCAGTATCCTAGCGGGGGCCTACGAGCAGTACTTC. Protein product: CASSILAGAYEQYF.

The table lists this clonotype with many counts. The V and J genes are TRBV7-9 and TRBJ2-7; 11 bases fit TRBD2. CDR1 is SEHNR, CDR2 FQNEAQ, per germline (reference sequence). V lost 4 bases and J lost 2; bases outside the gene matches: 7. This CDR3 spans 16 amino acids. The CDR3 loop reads CASSSSPGLAAYEQYF. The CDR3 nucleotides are TGTGCCAGCAGCTCAAGTCCGGGACTAGCGGCCTACGAGCAGTACTTC.

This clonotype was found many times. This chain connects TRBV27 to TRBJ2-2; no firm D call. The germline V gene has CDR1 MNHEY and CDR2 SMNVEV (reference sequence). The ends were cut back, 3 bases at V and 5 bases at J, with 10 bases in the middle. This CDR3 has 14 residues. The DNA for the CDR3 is TGTGCCAGCAGTTTGGCCAGATTTACCGGGGAGCTGTTTTTT. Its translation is CASSLARFTGELFF.

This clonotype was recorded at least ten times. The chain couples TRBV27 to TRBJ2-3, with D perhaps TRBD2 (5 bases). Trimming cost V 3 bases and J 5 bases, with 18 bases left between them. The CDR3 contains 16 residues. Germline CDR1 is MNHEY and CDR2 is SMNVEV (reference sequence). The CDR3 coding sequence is TGTGCCAGCAGTTTCGTCACTAGTCGAGCGGAAGATACGCAGTATTTT. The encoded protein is CASSFVTSRAEDTQYF.

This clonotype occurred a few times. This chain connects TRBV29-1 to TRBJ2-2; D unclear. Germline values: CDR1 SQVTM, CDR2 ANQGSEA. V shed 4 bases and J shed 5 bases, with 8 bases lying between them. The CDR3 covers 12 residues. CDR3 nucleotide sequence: TGCAGCGTTGTACAGCCGACCGGGGAGCTGTTTTTT. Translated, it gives CSVVQPTGELFF.

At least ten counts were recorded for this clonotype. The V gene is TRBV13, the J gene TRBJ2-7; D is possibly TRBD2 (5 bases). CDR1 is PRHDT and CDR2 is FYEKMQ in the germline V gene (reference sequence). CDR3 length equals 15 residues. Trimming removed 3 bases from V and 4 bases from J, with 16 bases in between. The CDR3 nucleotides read TGTGCCAGCAGCTTCATGAACCGGCGGGTGTACGAGCAGTACTTC. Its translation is CASSFMNRRVYEQYF.

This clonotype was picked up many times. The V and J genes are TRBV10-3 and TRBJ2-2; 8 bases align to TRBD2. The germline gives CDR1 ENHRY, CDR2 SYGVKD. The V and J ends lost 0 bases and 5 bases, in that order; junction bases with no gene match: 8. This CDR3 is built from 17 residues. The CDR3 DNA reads TGTGCCATCAGTGAGTCGAGGCCACTAGCGGATACCGGGGAGCTGTTTTTT. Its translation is CAISESRPLADTGELFF.

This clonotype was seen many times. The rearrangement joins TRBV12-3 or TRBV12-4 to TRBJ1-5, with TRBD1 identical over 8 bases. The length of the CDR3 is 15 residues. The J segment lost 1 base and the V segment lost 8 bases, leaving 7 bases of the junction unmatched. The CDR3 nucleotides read TGTGCCAGCCCACGACAGGGGACGAGCAATCAGCCCCAGCATTTT. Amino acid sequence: CASPRQGTSNQPQHF.

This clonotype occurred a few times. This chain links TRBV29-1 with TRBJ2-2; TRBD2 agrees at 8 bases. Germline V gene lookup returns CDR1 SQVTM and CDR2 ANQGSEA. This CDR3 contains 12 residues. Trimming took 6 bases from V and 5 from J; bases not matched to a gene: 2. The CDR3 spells CSVPSGTGELFF. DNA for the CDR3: TGCAGCGTGCCTAGCGGGACCGGGGAGCTGTTTTTT.

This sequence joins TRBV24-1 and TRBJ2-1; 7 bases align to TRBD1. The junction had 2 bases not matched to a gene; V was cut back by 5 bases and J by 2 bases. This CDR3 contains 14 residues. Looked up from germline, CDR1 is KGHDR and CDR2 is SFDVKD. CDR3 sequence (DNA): TGTGCCACCAGTGTGGGGACAGCCTACAATGAGCAGTTCTTC. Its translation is CATSVGTAYNEQFF.

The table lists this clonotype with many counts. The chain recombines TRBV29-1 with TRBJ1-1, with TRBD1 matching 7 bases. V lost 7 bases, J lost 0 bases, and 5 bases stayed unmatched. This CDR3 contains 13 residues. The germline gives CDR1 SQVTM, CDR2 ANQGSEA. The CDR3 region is CSAGGQMNTEAFF. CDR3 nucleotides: TGCAGCGCCGGGGGACAGATGAACACTGAAGCTTTCTTT.

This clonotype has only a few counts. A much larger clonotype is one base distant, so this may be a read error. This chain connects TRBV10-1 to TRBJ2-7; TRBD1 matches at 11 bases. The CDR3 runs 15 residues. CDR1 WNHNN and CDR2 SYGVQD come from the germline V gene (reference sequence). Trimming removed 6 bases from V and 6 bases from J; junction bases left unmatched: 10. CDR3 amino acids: CASRARTGGYCEQYF. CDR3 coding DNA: TGCGCCAGCAGGGCCCGGACAGGGGGCTATTGCGAGCAGTACTTC.